This entry lists 19 T cell receptor beta chains sequenced from one sample in a study of blood T cell repertoires in COVID-19. Data came from immunoSEQ multiplex PCR; TCRdb stores just in-frame clones and leaves some out. Among roughly 14,000 clones listed, around 92% were seen once. The sample taken for sequencing was peripheral blood. Every receptor here comes from a human donor with active COVID-19. The donor label of this sample is uncertain.

Only one count was recorded for this clone. In DNA form, the CDR3 reads TGCAGCGTTGAAAGAGGGGGCGCGGGGACTGAAGCTTTCTTT. This gives the protein CSVERGGAGTEAFF. This rearrangement joins TRBV29-1 to TRBJ1-1; 7 nucleotides line up with TRBD1. V shed 2 bases and J 5 bases; nucleotides not matched to a gene: 8. Germline CDR1 reads SQVTM; CDR2 reads ANQGSEA. This CDR3 is 14 amino acids long. Combining the CDR3 with reference TRBV29-1 and TRBJ1-1 gives the whole variable domain SAVISQKPSRDICQRGTSLTIQCQVDSQVTMMFWYRQQPGQSLTLIATANQGSEATYESGFVIDKFPISRPNLTFSTLTVSNMSPEDSSIYLCSVERGGAGTEAFFGQGTRLTVV.

V usage is TRBV7-9 and J usage is TRBJ2-5; 7 bases are a match to TRBD1. Germline V gene data show CDR1 as SEHNR and CDR2 as FQNEAQ (reference sequence). V lost 5 bases and J lost 5; bases outside the gene matches: 14. There are 16 residues in the CDR3. The CDR3 region is CASSPGTAQRRETQYF. The CDR3 nucleotides read TGTGCCAGCAGCCCCGGGACAGCCCAACGGAGGGAGACCCAGTACTTC.

CDR3 sequence (DNA): TGTGCCAGCGGTGGGGCGGCTAGCGGGGTACAAGAGACCCAGTACTTC. It is translated as CASGGAASGVQETQYF. This chain connects TRBV2 to TRBJ2-5, with 9 positions matching TRBD2. Germline V lookup: CDR1 SNHLY, CDR2 FYNNEI. The CDR3 contains 16 residues. J gave up 2 bases and V 8 bases, and 12 bases lay outside the gene matches. Full variable domain (remainder filled in from reference TRBV2 and TRBJ2-5): EPEVTQTPSHQVTQMGQEVILRCVPISNHLYFYWYRQILGQKVEFLVSFYNNEISEKSEIFDDQFSVERPDGSNFTLKIRSTKLEDSAMYFCASGGAASGVQETQYFGPGTRLLVL.

The chain uses TRBV9 and TRBJ1-6; the D gene is possibly TRBD1 (5 bases). CDR1 is SGDLS and CDR2 is YYNGEE in the germline V gene. There are 13 residues in the CDR3. V lost 0 bases to trimming and J lost 13 bases, with 11 bases between them. CDR3 in amino acids: CASSVEGAAPLHF. The CDR3 DNA is TGTGCCAGCAGCGTAGAAGGGGCGGCGCCCCTCCACTTT.

Notes on this clone: A junction boundary mismatches the germline segment, possibly from a read error. The chain uses TRBV11-2 and TRBJ2-1; TRBD2 agrees at 7 bases. CDR1 and CDR2 (germline): SGHAT, FQNNGV. The CDR3 runs to 16 residues. CDR3 sequence reads: CASSSLRGRGVNGQFF. The CDR3 region has the DNA TGTGCCAGCAGCTCCCTGAGGGGTCGGGGGGTCAATGGGCAGTTCTTC.

In its sample, this clone was seen once. The rearrangement uses TRBV19 and TRBJ2-5; 15 bases map to TRBD2. CDR1 is LNHDA and CDR2 is SQIVND in the germline V gene (reference sequence). This CDR3 has 21 residues. J gave up 9 bases and V 6 bases, and 26 bases lay outside the gene matches. The CDR3 DNA sequence: TGTGCCAGTAGCCCCTACAATCCCGGACTAGCGGGAGGGGGTTCTCAGGAGGCCCAGTACTTC. It is translated as CASSPYNPGLAGGGSQEAQYF.

This clone has a single count. This sequence joins TRBV5-4 and TRBJ2-7, with 9 bases that match TRBD2. Per germline, CDR1 SGHNT and CDR2 YYREEE (reference sequence). V dropped 7 bases and J dropped 0; count of bases not matched to a gene: 17. The length of the CDR3 is 18 residues. CDR3 loop: CASLLVAGADGSSYEQYF. The CDR3 DNA reads TGTGCCAGCCTACTGGTAGCGGGGGCCGACGGGAGCTCCTACGAGCAGTACTTC.

V is TRBV9 and J is TRBJ2-6, with 7 bases fitting TRBD1. The CDR3 has 18 residues. Trimming cost V 3 bases and J 0 bases; bases outside gene matches: 9. Germline loops: CDR1 SGDLS, CDR2 YYNGEE. This CDR3 reads CASSALQGSVSGANVLTF. The CDR3 bases are TGTGCCAGCAGCGCCTTACAGGGGTCGGTCTCTGGGGCCAACGTCCTGACTTTC.

CDR3 sequence reads: CASSTKDRGEQYF. DNA of the CDR3: TGTGCCAGTAGTACAAAGGACAGGGGCGAGCAGTACTTC. J is TRBJ2-7 and V is TRBV19; 9 bases are a match to TRBD1. J was trimmed by 6 bases and V by 4 bases; bases with no gene match: 4. The CDR3 is 13 residues long. Germline CDR1 reads LNHDA; CDR2 reads SQIVND (reference sequence).

This clone was seen just once. The rearrangement uses TRBV5-1 and TRBJ1-1; 7 positions agree with TRBD1. The CDR3 is made up of 21 amino acids. CDR1 and CDR2 (germline): SGHRS, YFSETQ. Trimming cost V 0 bases and J 2 bases; bases outside gene matches: 22. The DNA of the CDR3 is TGCGCCAGCAGCTTGGCCCGGTTAAGGGGTAGGGGGCCTATCGGTAACACTGAAGCTTTCTTT. This codes for CASSLARLRGRGPIGNTEAFF.

This rearrangement joins TRBV7-8 to TRBJ1-2; D possibly corresponds to TRBD1 (6 bases). This CDR3 spans 12 amino acids. Germline values: CDR1 SGHVS, CDR2 FQNEAQ. The V gene lost 5 bases and the J gene lost 5 bases, with 9 bases spanning the gap. The chain's CDR3 is CASSRQGYGYTF. CDR3 coding DNA: TGTGCCAGCAGCCGGCAGGGGTATGGCTACACCTTC.

J is TRBJ2-2 and V is TRBV19; D is perhaps TRBD1 (6 bases). Trimming pared 5 bases from V and 6 bases from J, leaving 19 bases between. The CDR3 spans 16 residues. Germline CDR1 is LNHDA and CDR2 is SQIVND (reference sequence). The CDR3 is CASSAPGTNFPGELFF. The CDR3 DNA sequence: TGTGCCAGTAGTGCTCCCGGGACAAATTTCCCCGGGGAGCTGTTTTTT.

V gene TRBV28 combines with J gene TRBJ1-5; 7 bases agree with TRBD1. CDR1 is MDHEN and CDR2 is SYDVKM in the germline V gene. The CDR3 consists of 14 residues. Trimming at V came to 1 base and at J to 4 bases, leaving 1 base not matched to a gene. CDR3 protein: CASSLLQGNQPQHF. The CDR3 bases are TGTGCCAGCAGTTTATTACAGGGGAATCAGCCCCAGCATTTT.

This clone was seen a single time. J is TRBJ2-3 and V is TRBV19; 9 bases match TRBD2. CDR3 length: 16 amino acids. Germline CDR1 is LNHDA and CDR2 is SQIVND (reference sequence). Trimming took 6 bases from V and 6 from J; bases not matched to a gene: 13. In nucleotides, the CDR3 is TGTGCCAGTAGCGTTGGGCTAGCGGGATTGGGGGATACGCAGTATTTT. Protein sequence: CASSVGLAGLGDTQYF. Full variable domain (remainder filled in from reference TRBV19 and TRBJ2-3): DGGITQSPKYLFRKEGQNVTLSCEQNLNHDAMYWYRQDPGQGLRLIYYSQIVNDFQKGDIAEGYSVSREKKESFPLTVTSAQKNPTAFYLCASSVGLAGLGDTQYFGPGTRLTVL.

The rearrangement uses TRBV6-6 and TRBJ2-1, with D possibly matching TRBD2 (5 bases). The germline V gene encodes CDR1 MNHNY and CDR2 SVGAGI (reference sequence). This CDR3 is 15 amino acids long. Trimming cost V 6 bases and J 2 bases, with 14 bases left between them. CDR3 DNA: TGTGCCAGCAGACTCCTCGGGAATCCCTACAATGAGCAGTTCTTC. Its translation: CASRLLGNPYNEQFF.

V and J are TRBV4-3 and TRBJ2-7; D may be TRBD1 (5 bases). This CDR3 region has 13 residues. Germline V gene sequence: CDR1 LGHNA, CDR2 YSLEER. The ends were cut back, 0 bases at V and 2 bases at J, with 5 bases in the middle. This CDR3 is CASSQDRAYEQYF. The CDR3 nucleotides read TGCGCCAGCAGCCAAGACAGGGCCTACGAGCAGTACTTC.

The chain joins TRBV7-9 to TRBJ2-5; 11 positions agree with TRBD2. The J call may be incorrect, as the DNA end agrees better with TRBJ2-7. The CDR3 extends over 14 amino acids. Germline V CDR1 and CDR2: SEHNR, FQNEAQ (reference sequence). This chain's CDR3 is CASSRGTSGDEQYF. CDR3 bases: TGTGCCAGCAGCCGCGGGACTAGCGGTGACGAGCAGTACTTC.

This rearrangement joins TRBV4-3 to TRBJ2-1, with 15 bases matching TRBD2. Per germline, CDR1 LGHNA and CDR2 YSLEER. The CDR3 is made up of 18 amino acids. The junction had 5 bases not matched to a gene; V was cut back by 1 base and J by 4 bases. The CDR3, as DNA: TGCGCCAGCAGCCAAGGGACTAGCGGGGGGGCGGTGTACAATGAGCAGTTCTTC. Amino acids: CASSQGTSGGAVYNEQFF.

This rearrangement joins TRBV6-5 to TRBJ1-1; 7 bases match TRBD1. Trimming took 2 bases from V and 6 from J; bases not matched to a gene: 9. The germline V gene has CDR1 MNHEY and CDR2 SVGAGI. There are 15 residues in the CDR3. CDR3: CASSYRGQAAAEAFF. The CDR3 DNA follows: TGTGCCAGCAGTTACCGAGGACAGGCAGCGGCTGAAGCTTTCTTT.